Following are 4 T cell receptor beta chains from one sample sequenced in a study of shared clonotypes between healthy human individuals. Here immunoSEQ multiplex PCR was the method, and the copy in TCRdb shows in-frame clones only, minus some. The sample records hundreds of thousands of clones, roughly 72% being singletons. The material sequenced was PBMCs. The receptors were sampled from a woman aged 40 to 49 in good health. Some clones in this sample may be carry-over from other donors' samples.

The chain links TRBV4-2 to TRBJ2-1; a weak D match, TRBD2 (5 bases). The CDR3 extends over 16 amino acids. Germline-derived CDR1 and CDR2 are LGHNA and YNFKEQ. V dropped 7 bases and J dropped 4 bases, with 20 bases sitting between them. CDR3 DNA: TGTGCCAGCACCCGCGACGGAGGCGGAGGATACAATGAGCAGTTCTTC. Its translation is CASTRDGGGGYNEQFF.

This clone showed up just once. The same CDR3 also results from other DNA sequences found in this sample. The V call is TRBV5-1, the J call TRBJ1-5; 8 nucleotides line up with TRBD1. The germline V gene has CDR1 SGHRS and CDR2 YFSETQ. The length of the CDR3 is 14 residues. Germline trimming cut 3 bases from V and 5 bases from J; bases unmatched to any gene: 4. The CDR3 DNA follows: TGCGCCAGCAGCTCGGGACAGGCTGATCAGCCCCAGCATTTT. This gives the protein CASSSGQADQPQHF.

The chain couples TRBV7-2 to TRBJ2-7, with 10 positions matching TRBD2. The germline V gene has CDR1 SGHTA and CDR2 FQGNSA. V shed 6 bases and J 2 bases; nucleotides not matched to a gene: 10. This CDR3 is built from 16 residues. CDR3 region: CASSSQRLAGAYEQYF. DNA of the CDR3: TGTGCCAGCAGTTCCCAGCGGCTAGCGGGAGCCTACGAGCAGTACTTC.

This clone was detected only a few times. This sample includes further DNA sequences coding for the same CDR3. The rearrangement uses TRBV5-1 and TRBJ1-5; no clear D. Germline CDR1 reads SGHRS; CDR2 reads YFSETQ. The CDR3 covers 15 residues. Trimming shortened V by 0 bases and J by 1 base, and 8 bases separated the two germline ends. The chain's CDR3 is CASSLGVGSNQPQHF. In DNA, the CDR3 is TGCGCCAGCAGCTTGGGAGTAGGGAGCAATCAGCCCCAGCATTTT.